One sample yielded the 21 T cell receptor beta chains listed below, sequenced in a study of CD8 T cells in Susac syndrome. Random hexamers were used to reverse transcribe an amount of about 0.5 to 1 ug RNA. TCRdb recomputed calls from the immunoSEQ multiplex PCR reads with MiXCR, one row per CDR3 protein. The table records under 200,000 distinct CDR3 sequences, around 90% of them present only once. Sequencing used CD4+ T cells from PBMCs. These receptors were obtained from a human donor with Susac syndrome.

This clonotype has a single count. The genes are TRBV6-1 and TRBJ2-6; possible D gene TRBD1, 6 bases. Germline CDR1 is MNHNS and CDR2 is SASEGT. This CDR3 contains 17 residues. Trimming pared 6 bases from V and 3 bases from J, leaving 18 bases between. The DNA for the CDR3 is TGTGCCAGCAGCGCAGGGGCAGTCCCTTTTGGGGCCAACGTCCTGACTTTC. Protein product: CASSAGAVPFGANVLTF.

The J gene is TRBJ2-7, the V gene TRBV4-1, with 9 bases fitting TRBD2. V lost 5 bases, J lost 5 bases, and 13 bases stayed unmatched. Germline-derived CDR1 and CDR2 are MGHRA and YSYEKL. CDR3 length: 16 amino acids. For the CDR3, the DNA is TGCGCCAGCAGCGCGGGCCGAAGCGGGAGGTTCGACGAGCAGTACTTC. Translating gives CASSAGRSGRFDEQYF.

This clonotype was found once. The rearrangement links TRBV9 to TRBJ1-1; no firm D call. V lost 4 bases, J lost 0 bases, and 7 bases lay in between. The length of the CDR3 is 13 residues. Germline V gives CDR1 SGDLS, CDR2 YYNGEE. CDR3 nucleotides: TGTGCCAGCAGCAAGAACTTGAACACTGAAGCTTTCTTT. Amino acid sequence: CASSKNLNTEAFF. Variable domain in full (rest from reference TRBV9 and TRBJ1-1): DSGVTQTPKHLITATGQRVTLRCSPRSGDLSVYWYQQSLDQGLQFLIQYYNGEERAKGNILERFSAQQFPDLHSELNLSSLELGDSALYFCASSKNLNTEAFFGQGTRLTVV.

This chain connects TRBV6-6 to TRBJ2-5, with TRBD1 as a possible D gene (5 bases). Germline CDR1 and CDR2: MNHNY and SVGAGI (reference sequence). CDR3 length: 14 amino acids. The ends were cut back, 6 bases at V and 1 base at J, with 12 bases in the middle. CDR3 amino acids: CASSLGHFQETQYF. The DNA of the CDR3 is TGTGCCAGCAGCCTTGGACACTTCCAAGAGACCCAGTACTTC.

The chain has TRBV2 and TRBJ1-4; D ambiguous. The V gene's germline CDR1 is SNHLY and CDR2 FYNNEI. The CDR3 length is 14 residues. Trimming left V 8 bases short and J 8 bases short, with 18 bases between. The CDR3 spells CASCLVKAGEKLFF. CDR3 sequence (DNA): TGTGCCAGCTGCTTAGTTAAGGCGGGGGAAAAACTGTTTTTT.

This rearrangement joins TRBV6-1 to TRBJ2-7; D not certain. V was shortened by 8 bases and J by 0 bases, with 14 bases between the two germline ends. The CDR3 loop spans 14 amino acids. Germline values: CDR1 MNHNS, CDR2 SASEGT. Here the CDR3 reads CASLKTGLSYEQYF. The CDR3 bases are TGTGCCAGCCTGAAAACCGGCCTCTCCTACGAGCAGTACTTC.

This clonotype appeared a single time. This chain joins TRBV7-9 and TRBJ2-6; unclear D gene. This CDR3 region has 15 residues. Germline CDR1 SEHNR, CDR2 FQNEAQ (reference sequence). The V end lost 0 bases, the J end lost 2 bases, and 5 bases lay between the germline ends. In DNA, the CDR3 is TGTGCCAGCAGCTTAGCGGTAGCTGGGGCCAACGTCCTGACTTTC. The encoded protein is CASSLAVAGANVLTF. The whole variable domain, filled in from reference TRBV7-9 and TRBJ2-6, reads DTGVSQNPRHKITKRGQNVTFRCDPISEHNRLYWYRQTLGQGPEFLTYFQNEAQLEKSRLLSDRFSAERPKGSFSTLEIQRTEQGDSAMYLCASSLAVAGANVLTFGAGSRLTVL.

The J gene is TRBJ1-2, the V gene TRBV18; TRBD1 aligns across 9 bases. The trim removed 2 bases at V and 7 bases at J, leaving 5 bases unmatched. The CDR3 loop spans 14 amino acids. Germline values: CDR1 KGHSH, CDR2 LQKENI. CDR3 sequence (DNA): TGTGCCAGCTCACCAGAACAGGGGGCCTCTGGCTACACCTTC. Its translation: CASSPEQGASGYTF. Full variable domain (missing parts from reference TRBV18 and TRBJ1-2): NAGVMQNPRHLVRRRGQEARLRCSPMKGHSHVYWYRQLPEEGLKFMVYLQKENIIDESGMPKERFSAEFPKEGPSILRIQQVVRGDSAAYFCASSPEQGASGYTFGSGTRLTVV.

The V gene is TRBV2, the J gene TRBJ1-4; perhaps TRBD1 as D (6 bases). Trimming left V 1 base short and J 6 bases short, with 12 bases between. The germline V gene encodes CDR1 SNHLY and CDR2 FYNNEI. The CDR3 extends over 15 amino acids. The CDR3 loop reads CASSEEVAGDEKLFF. In DNA form, the CDR3 reads TGTGCCAGCAGTGAAGAGGTGGCAGGGGATGAAAAACTGTTTTTT.

The V and J genes are TRBV3-1 and TRBJ2-2, with TRBD2 matching over 8 bases. CDR1 is LGHDT, CDR2 YNNKEL, per germline (reference sequence). V gave up 4 bases and J gave up 2 bases; unmatched junction bases: 3. CDR3 size: 15 residues. Here the CDR3 DNA reads TGTGCCAGCAGCCCCTGGACTAGCAACACCGGGGAGCTGTTTTTT. The encoded protein is CASSPWTSNTGELFF. The full variable domain, completed using reference TRBV3-1 and TRBJ2-2, is DTAVSQTPKYLVTQMGNDKSIKCEQNLGHDTMYWYKQDSKKFLKIMFSYNNKELIINETVPNRFSPKSPDKAHLNLHINSLELGDSAVYFCASSPWTSNTGELFFGEGSRLTVL.

The rearrangement links TRBV30 to TRBJ1-5; D gene uncertain. The CDR3 covers 12 residues. The germline CDR1 and CDR2 sequences are GTSNPN and SVGIG (reference sequence). Deletions cut 4 bases from V and 3 bases from J, with 7 bases between. CDR3 in DNA: TGTGCCTGGAACGGTCCCAATCAGCCCCAGCATTTT. It encodes CAWNGPNQPQHF. Full variable domain (outside the CDR3, taken from reference TRBV30 and TRBJ1-5): SQTIHQWPATLVQPVGSPLSLECTVEGTSNPNLYWYRQAAGRGLQLLFYSVGIGQISSEVPQNLSASRPQDRQFILSSKKLLLSDSGFYLCAWNGPNQPQHFGDGTRLSIL.

The gene calls are TRBV5-1 and TRBJ2-6, with D perhaps TRBD1 (6 bases). Germline lookup yields CDR1 SGHRS and CDR2 YFSETQ. Trimming removed 4 bases at V and 0 bases at J, with 11 bases between. There are 16 residues in the CDR3. CDR3 protein: CASSPGTNSGANVLTF. The CDR3 coding sequence is TGCGCCAGCAGCCCCGGGACAAACTCTGGGGCCAACGTCCTGACTTTC.

This rearrangement joins TRBV11-2 to TRBJ1-1; tentatively, D is TRBD1 (5 bases). CDR3 length: 17 residues. Trimming stripped 4 bases from V and 4 bases from J, with 22 bases between. In germline, CDR1 is SGHAT, CDR2 FQNNGV. DNA of the CDR3: TGTGCCAGCAGCTGGAAGGGGCCAGGACGTCTGATCACTGAAGCTTTCTTT. Translating gives CASSWKGPGRLITEAFF.

This rearrangement joins TRBV10-3 to TRBJ2-3; TRBD1 matches 8 bases. This CDR3 spans 15 amino acids. The germline V gene has CDR1 ENHRY and CDR2 SYGVKD. Unmatched junction bases numbered 6, after V lost 6 bases and J lost 1 base. CDR3 amino acids: CAIRGPGQGTDTQYF. The CDR3 DNA is TGTGCCATCAGAGGACCGGGACAGGGCACAGATACGCAGTATTTT.

The J gene is TRBJ2-1, the V gene TRBV19; D remains unclear. Germline V gene sequence: CDR1 LNHDA, CDR2 SQIVND (reference sequence). CDR3 length: 13 amino acids. V was clipped by 3 bases and J by 5 bases, with 8 bases between them. This CDR3 is CASSISRDNEQFF. As DNA, the CDR3 is TGTGCCAGTAGTATTTCGAGAGACAATGAGCAGTTCTTC.

J is TRBJ2-1 and V is TRBV18; TRBD2 agrees at 7 bases. The CDR3 is 17 amino acids. V dropped 0 bases and J dropped 4; count of bases not matched to a gene: 9. The V gene's germline CDR1 is KGHSH and CDR2 LQKENI. The CDR3 loop is CASSPPGGSASYNEQFF. For the CDR3, the DNA is TGTGCCAGCTCACCACCTGGCGGGAGTGCTTCTTACAATGAGCAGTTCTTC.

The chain uses TRBV6-1 and TRBJ2-1, with TRBD2 matching over 14 bases. This CDR3 is 18 amino acids long. Unmatched junction bases numbered 17, after V lost 7 bases and J lost 9 bases. Germline V lookup: CDR1 MNHNS, CDR2 SASEGT. The DNA of the CDR3 is TGTGCCAGCACCCCGGGACTAGCGGGAGACCCATACTGGGGTGAGCAGTTCTTC. This gives the protein CASTPGLAGDPYWGEQFF.

About this clonotype: Just one base apart from a much larger clone, this may be a read error. The V gene is TRBV12-3 or TRBV12-4, the J gene TRBJ1-1, with D unresolved. Trimming left V 2 bases short and J 1 base short, with 5 bases between. The CDR3 is 13 residues long. As DNA, the CDR3 is TGTGCCAGCAGTTTAATGGAGAACACTGAAGCTTTCTTT. This encodes CASSLMENTEAFF.

This clonotype was counted a single time. The V and J genes are TRBV30 and TRBJ2-7; 9 nucleotides match TRBD1. From germline, CDR1 is GTSNPN and CDR2 SVGIG (reference sequence). CDR3 length equals 15 residues. V trimming: 2 bases; J trimming: 0 bases; junction bases outside the gene matches: 5. CDR3 coding DNA: TGTGCCTGGAGTCGACCGGGACAGGGCTCCTACGAGCAGTACTTC. Translation gives CAWSRPGQGSYEQYF.

The V call is TRBV3-1, the J call TRBJ1-2, with 9 bases that match TRBD1. After removal of 0 bases from V and 8 bases from J, the junction contained 4 bases not matched to a gene. Germline loops: CDR1 LGHDT, CDR2 YNNKEL (reference sequence). This CDR3 comprises 14 residues. The CDR3 nucleotides are TGTGCCAGCAGCCAAGAATCTGGGACAGGGGGCTACACCTTC. This gives the protein CASSQESGTGGYTF.

The V call is TRBV2, the J call TRBJ2-5; 12 nucleotides agree with TRBD2. CDR1 and CDR2 from the germline V gene are SNHLY and FYNNEI. The CDR3 loop spans 17 amino acids. Trimming removed 6 bases from V and 2 bases from J; junction bases left unmatched: 10. CDR3 nucleotide sequence: TGTGCCAGCAGAGCCGGACTAGCGGGACTCCTTCAAGAGACCCAGTACTTC. This translates into CASRAGLAGLLQETQYF.